This T cell receptor beta chain was sequenced in a study of blood T cells in healthy people across ages. Study results and limitations: Older individuals had lower TCR beta diversity per million T cells (the decline was roughly linear). Higher diversity, along with more naive CD4+ cells, distinguished long-lived donors from aged donors.

The second PCR ran roughly 7 to 11 cycles with a sample-barcoded 5' primer and J-beta primers. Using its own MiXCR run on the 5' RACE reads, TCRdb lists one record per CDR3 protein. This table has about 1 million distinct CDR3 sequences, around 27% appearing once. Comment on this clonotype: The target antigen is unknown.

V was clipped by 5 bases and J by 7 bases; unmatched bases: 11. CDR1 DFQATT and CDR2 SNEGSKA come from the germline V gene (reference sequence). CDR3 length equals 15 residues. These data are also associated with another study on T cells of mothers and their children. This second study notes: A few healthy Caucasian mothers, along with their six children, served as the donors.

The sequence was collected from a girl aged 2-10 years in good health. The chain uses TRBV20-1 and TRBJ2-1; 10 bases match TRBD2. The sequenced material came from blood. In DNA form, the CDR3 reads TGCAGTGCTTCCCGGACTAGCGGAGGGCTGAATGAGCAGTTCTTC. Protein product: CSASRTSGGLNEQFF.